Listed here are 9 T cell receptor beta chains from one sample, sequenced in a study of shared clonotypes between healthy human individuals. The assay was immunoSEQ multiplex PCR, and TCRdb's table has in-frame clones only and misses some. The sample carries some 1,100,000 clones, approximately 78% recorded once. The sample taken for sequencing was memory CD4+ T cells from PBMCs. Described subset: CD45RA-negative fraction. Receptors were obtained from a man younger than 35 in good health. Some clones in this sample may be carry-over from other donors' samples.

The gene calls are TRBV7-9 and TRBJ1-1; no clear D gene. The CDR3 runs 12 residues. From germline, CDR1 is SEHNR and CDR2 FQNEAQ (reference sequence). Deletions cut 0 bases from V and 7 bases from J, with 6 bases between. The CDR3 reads CASSLAWNEAFF. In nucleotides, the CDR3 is TGTGCCAGCAGCTTAGCATGGAATGAAGCTTTCTTT.

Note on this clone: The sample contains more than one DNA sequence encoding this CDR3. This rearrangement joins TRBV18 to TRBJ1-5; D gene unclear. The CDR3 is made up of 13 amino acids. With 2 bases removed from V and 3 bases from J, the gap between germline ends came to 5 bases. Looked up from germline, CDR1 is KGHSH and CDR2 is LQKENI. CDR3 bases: TGTGCCAGCTCACCATCTTTCAATCAGCCCCAGCATTTT. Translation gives CASSPSFNQPQHF. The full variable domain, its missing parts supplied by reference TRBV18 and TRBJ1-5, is NAGVMQNPRHLVRRRGQEARLRCSPMKGHSHVYWYRQLPEEGLKFMVYLQKENIIDESGMPKERFSAEFPKEGPSILRIQQVVRGDSAAYFCASSPSFNQPQHFGDGTRLSIL.

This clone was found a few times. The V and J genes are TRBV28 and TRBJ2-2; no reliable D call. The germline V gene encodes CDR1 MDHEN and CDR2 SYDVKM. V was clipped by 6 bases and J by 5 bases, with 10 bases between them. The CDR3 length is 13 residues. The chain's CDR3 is CASSPVATGELFF. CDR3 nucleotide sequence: TGTGCCAGCAGCCCAGTCGCGACCGGGGAGCTGTTTTTT.

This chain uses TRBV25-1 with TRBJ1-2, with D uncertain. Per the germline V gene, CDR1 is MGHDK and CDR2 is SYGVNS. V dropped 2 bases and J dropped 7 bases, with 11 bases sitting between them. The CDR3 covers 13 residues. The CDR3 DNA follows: TGTGCCAGCAGTGAAACTGCAGGCGTTGGCTACACCTTC. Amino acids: CASSETAGVGYTF.

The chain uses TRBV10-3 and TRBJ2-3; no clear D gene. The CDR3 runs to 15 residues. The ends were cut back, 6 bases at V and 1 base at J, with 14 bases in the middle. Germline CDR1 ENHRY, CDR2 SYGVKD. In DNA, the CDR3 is TGTGCCATCAGAGCCCCGGGCCAAGGCACAGATACGCAGTATTTT. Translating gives CAIRAPGQGTDTQYF.

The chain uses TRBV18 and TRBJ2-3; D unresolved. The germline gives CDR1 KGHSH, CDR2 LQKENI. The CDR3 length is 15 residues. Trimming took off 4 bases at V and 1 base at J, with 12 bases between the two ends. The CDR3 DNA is TGTGCCAGCTCACTAACACCTGGGGGCACAGATACGCAGTATTTT. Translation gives CASSLTPGGTDTQYF.

Here the CDR3 reads CASSQILLDRQYEQYF. Written as DNA, the CDR3 is TGCGCCAGCAGCCAAATACTGCTGGACAGGCAGTACGAGCAGTACTTC. The chain uses TRBV4-1 and TRBJ2-7; 7 bases match TRBD1. CDR3 length: 16 residues. Germline V lookup: CDR1 MGHRA, CDR2 YSYEKL. Unmatched junction bases numbered 11, after V lost 2 bases and J lost 4 bases.

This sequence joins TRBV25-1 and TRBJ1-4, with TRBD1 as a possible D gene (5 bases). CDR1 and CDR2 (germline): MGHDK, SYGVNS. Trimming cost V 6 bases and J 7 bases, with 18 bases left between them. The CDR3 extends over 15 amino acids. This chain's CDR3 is CASSEGTTWGEKLFF. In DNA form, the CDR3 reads TGTGCCAGCAGCGAAGGGACGACCTGGGGTGAAAAACTGTTTTTT.

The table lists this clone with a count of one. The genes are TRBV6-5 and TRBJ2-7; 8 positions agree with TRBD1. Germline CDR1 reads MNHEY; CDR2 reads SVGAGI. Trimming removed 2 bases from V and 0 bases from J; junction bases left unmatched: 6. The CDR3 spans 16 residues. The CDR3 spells CASSYHRDRSSYEQYF. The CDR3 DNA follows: TGTGCCAGCAGTTACCACCGGGACAGGAGCTCCTACGAGCAGTACTTC.